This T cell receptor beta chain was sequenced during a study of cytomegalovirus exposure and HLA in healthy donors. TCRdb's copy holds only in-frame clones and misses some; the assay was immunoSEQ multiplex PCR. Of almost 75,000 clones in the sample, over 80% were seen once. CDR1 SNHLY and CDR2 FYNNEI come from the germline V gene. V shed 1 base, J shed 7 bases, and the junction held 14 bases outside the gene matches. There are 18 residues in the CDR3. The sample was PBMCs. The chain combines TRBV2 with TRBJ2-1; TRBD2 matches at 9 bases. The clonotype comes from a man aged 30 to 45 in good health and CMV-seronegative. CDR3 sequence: CASSEVVAAGGAGNEQFF. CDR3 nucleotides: TGTGCCAGCAGTGAAGTTGTTGCAGCGGGGGGCGCGGGGAATGAGCAGTTCTTC. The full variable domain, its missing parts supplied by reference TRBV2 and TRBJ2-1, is EPEVTQTPSHQVTQMGQEVILRCVPISNHLYFYWYRQILGQKVEFLVSFYNNEISEKSEIFDDQFSVERPDGSNFTLKIRSTKLEDSAMYFCASSEVVAAGGAGNEQFFGPGTRLTVL.